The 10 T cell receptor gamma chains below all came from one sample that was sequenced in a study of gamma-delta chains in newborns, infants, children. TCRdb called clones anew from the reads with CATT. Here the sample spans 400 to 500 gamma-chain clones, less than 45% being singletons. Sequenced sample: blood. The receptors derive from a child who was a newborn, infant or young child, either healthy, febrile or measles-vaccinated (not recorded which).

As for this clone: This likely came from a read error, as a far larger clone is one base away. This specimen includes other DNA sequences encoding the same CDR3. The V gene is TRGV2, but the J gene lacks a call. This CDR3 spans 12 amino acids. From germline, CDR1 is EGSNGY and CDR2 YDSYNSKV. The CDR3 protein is CATWDSDWIKTF. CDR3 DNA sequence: TGTGCCACCTGGGATAGTGATTGGATCAAGACATTT.

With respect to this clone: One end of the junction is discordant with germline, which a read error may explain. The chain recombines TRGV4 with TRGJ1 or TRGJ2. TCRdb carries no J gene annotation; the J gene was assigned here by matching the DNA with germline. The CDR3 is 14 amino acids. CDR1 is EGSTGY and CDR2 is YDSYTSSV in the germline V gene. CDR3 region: CATWGGPNYYKKLF. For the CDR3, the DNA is TGTGCCACCTGGGGTGGGCCGAATTATTATAAGAAACTCTTT.

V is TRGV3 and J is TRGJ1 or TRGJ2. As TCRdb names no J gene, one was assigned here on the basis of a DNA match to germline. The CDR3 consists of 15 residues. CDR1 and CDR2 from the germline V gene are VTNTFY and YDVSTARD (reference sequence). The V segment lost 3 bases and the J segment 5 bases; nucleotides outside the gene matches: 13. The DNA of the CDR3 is TGTGCCACCTGGGACGGCTCGACCCTTCATTATAAGAAACTCTTT. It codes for CATWDGSTLHYKKLF.

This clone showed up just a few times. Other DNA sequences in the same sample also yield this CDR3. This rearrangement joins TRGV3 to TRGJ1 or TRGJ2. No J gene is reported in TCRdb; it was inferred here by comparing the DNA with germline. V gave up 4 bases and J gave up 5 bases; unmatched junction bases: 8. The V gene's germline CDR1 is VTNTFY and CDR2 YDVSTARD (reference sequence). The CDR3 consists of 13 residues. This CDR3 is CATWDRRDYKKLF. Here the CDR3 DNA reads TGTGCCACCTGGGATAGGCGGGATTATAAGAAACTCTTT.

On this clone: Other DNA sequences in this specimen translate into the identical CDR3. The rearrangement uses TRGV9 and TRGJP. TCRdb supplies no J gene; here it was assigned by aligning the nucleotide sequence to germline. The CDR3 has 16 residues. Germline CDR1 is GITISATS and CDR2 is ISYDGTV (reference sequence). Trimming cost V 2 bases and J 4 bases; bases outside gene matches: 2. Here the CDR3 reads CALWEAQELGKKIKVF. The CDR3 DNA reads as TGTGCCTTGTGGGAGGCCCAAGAGTTGGGCAAAAAAATCAAGGTATTT.

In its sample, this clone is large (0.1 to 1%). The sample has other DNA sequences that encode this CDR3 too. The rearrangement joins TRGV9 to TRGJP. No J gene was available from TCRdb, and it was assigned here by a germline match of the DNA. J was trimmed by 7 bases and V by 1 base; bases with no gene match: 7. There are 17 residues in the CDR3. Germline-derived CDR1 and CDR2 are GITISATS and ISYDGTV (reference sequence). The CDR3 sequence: CALWEVVQELGKKIKVF. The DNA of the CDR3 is TGTGCCTTGTGGGAGGTCGTCCAGGAGTTGGGCAAAAAAATCAAGGTATTT.

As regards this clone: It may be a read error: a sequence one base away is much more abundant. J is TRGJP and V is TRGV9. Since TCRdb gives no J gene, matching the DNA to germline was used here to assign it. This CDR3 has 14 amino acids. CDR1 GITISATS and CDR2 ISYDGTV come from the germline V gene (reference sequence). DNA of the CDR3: TGTGCCTTGCGGGAGGTGTTGGGCAAAAAAATCAAGGTATTT. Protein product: CALREVLGKKIKVF.

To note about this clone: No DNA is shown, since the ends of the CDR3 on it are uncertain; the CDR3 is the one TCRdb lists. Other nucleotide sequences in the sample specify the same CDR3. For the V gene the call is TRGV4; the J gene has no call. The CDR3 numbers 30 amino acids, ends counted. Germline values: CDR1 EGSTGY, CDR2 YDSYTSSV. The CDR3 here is CATWDGRRRNSLAVEQHLLSQVSIGRIQHF.

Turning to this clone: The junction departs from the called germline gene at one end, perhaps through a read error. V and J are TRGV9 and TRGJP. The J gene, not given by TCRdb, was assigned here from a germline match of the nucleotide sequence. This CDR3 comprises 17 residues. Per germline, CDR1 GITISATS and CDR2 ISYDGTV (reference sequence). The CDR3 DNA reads TGTGCCTTCTGGGAGGTGCAGCAAGAGTTGGGCAAAAAAATCAAGGTATTT. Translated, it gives CAFWEVQQELGKKIKVF.

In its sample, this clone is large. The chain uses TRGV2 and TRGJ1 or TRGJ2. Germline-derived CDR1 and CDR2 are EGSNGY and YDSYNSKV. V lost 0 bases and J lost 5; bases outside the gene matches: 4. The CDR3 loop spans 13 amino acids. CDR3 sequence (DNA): TGTGCCACCTGGGACGGGCCTCATTATAAGAAACTCTTT. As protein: CATWDGPHYKKLF.